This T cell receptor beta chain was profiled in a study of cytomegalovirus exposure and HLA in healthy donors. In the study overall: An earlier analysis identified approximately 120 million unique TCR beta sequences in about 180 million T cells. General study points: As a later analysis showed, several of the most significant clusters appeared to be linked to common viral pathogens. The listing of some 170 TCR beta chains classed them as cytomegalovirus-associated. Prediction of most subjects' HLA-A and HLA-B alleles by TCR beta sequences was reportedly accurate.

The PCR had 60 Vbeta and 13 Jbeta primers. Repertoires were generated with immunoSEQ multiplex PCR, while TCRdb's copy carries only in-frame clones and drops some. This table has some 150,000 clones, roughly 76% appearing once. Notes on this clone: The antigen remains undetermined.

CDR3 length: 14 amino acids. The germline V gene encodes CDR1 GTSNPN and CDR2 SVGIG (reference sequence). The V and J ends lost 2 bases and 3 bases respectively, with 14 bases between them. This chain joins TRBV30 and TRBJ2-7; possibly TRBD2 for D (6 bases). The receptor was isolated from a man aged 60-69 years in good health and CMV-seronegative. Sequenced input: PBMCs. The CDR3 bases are TGTGCCTGGAGTTCCGGCGGGGCGGTCTACGAGCAGTACTTC. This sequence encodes CAWSSGGAVYEQYF.